This T cell receptor beta chain is from a study of molecular identifiers for immune sequencing clone quantification. A note on this clonotype: The CDR3 ends on some other residue instead of the conserved phenylalanine or tryptophan, so this is likely a read error.

Trimming cost V 0 bases and J 6 bases, with 7 bases left between them. In germline, CDR1 is GTSNPN, CDR2 SVGIG (reference sequence). The CDR3 extends over 12 amino acids. TCRdb fed the PCR reads into MiXCR, producing one record per CDR3 protein. This table holds over 600,000 distinct CDR3 sequences, 20% found once. The rearrangement links TRBV30 to TRBJ2-3, with no clear D. The TCR comes from a human donor in good health. Some libraries in this study had Jurkat cell RNA spiked in. What was sequenced was naive CD8+ T cells from blood, with Jurkat cell RNA spiked in. Subset meaning: FACS-sorted CD8+CD4-CCR7+CD45RA+ naive T cells. The CDR3 region is CAWSVGSDTQYS. DNA for the CDR3: TGTGCCTGGAGTGTGGGGTCCGATACGCAGTATTCT.